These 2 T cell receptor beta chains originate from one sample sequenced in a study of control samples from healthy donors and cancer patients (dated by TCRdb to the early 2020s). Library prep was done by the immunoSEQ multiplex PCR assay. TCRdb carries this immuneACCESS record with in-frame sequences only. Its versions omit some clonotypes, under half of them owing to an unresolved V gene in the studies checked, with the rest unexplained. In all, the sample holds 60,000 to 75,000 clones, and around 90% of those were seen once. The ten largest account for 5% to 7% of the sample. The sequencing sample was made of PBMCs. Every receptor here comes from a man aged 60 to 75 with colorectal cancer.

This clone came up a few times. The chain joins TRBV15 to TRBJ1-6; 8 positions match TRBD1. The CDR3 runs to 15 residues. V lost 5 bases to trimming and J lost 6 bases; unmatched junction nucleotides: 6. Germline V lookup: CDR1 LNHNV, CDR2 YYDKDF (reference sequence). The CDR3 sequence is CATSGTGGGNSPLHF. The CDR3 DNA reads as TGTGCCACCAGCGGTACAGGGGGTGGTAATTCACCCCTCCACTTT.

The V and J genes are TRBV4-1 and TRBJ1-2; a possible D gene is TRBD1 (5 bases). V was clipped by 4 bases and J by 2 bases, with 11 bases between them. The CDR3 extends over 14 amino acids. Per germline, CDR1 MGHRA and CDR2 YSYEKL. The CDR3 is CASSPRGDNYGYTF. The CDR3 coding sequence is TGCGCCAGCAGCCCCCGGGGGGACAACTATGGCTACACCTTC.